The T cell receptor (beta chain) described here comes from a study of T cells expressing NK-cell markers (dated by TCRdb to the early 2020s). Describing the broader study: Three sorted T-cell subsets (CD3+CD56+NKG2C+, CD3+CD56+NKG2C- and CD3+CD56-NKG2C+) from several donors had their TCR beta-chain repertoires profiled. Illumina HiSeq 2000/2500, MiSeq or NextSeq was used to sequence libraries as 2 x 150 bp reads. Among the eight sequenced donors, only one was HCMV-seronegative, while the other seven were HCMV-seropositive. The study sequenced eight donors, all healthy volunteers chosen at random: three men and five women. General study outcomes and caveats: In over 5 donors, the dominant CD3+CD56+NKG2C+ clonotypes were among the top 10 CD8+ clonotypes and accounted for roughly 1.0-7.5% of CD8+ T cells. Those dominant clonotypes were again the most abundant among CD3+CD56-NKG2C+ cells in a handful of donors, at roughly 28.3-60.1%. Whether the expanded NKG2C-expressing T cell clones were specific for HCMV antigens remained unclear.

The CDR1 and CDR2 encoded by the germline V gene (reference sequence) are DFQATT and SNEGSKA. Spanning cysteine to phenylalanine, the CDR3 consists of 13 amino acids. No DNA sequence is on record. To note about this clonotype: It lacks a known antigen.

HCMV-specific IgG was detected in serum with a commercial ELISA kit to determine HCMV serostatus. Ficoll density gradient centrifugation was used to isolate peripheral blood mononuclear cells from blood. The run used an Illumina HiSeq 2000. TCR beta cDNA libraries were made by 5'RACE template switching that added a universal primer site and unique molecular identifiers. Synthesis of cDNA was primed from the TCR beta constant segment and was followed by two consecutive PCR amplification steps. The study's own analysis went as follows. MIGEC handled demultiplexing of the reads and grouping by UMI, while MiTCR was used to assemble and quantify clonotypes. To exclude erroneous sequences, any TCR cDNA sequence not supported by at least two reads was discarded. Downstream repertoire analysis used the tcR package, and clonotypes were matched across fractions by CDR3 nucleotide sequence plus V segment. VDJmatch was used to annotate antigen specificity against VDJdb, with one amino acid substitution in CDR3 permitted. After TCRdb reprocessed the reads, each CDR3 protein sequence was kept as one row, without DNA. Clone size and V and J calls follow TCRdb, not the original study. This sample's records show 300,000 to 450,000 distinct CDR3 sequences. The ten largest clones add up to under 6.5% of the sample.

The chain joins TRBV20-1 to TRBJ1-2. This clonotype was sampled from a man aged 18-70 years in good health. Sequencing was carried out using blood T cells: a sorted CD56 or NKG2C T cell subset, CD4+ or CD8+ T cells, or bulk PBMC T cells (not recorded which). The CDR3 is CSASLPRIYGYTF.